The TCR beta chain described here comes from a study of blood T cells in healthy people across ages. In germline, CDR1 is LGHNA, CDR2 YNFKEQ. CDR3 length equals 17 residues. V was shortened by 0 bases and J by 4 bases, with 19 bases between the two germline ends. This clonotype was picked up many times. The second PCR ran 7 to 11 cycles with a sample-barcoded 5' primer and J-beta primers. A minimum of 2.5 million CDR3-containing paired-end reads was obtained for each sample. TCRdb ran MiXCR on the 5' RACE reads and lists one entry per CDR3 protein. The table includes 1.5 million to 2 million distinct CDR3 sequences, under 30% detected once.

V and J are TRBV4-2 and TRBJ2-7, with D possibly called TRBD1 or TRBD2 (5 bases each). This TCR derives from a woman in her thirties in good health. The sample consisted of blood. The CDR3 loop reads CASSQDRPGLVIYEQYF. The CDR3 DNA sequence: TGTGCCAGCAGCCAAGATCGTCCGGGGCTAGTTATTTACGAGCAGTACTTC.